The 12 T cell receptor beta chains reported below all come from one sample, sequenced in a study of radiotherapy plus CTLA-4 blockade in lung cancer. Sequencing used immunoSEQ multiplex PCR; TCRdb keeps in-frame clones, though not all of them. This table holds roughly 110,000 clones, about 80% found once. The material was peripheral blood, obtained from a patient treated with radiotherapy plus ipilimumab. The receptors here all came from a human donor with non-small cell lung cancer that progressed on radiotherapy plus ipilimumab. Some clones in this sample may be carry-over from other donors' samples.

For this clone: The sample holds other DNA sequences that translate to the same CDR3. The rearrangement joins TRBV18 to TRBJ1-6; D unresolved. Trimming left V 3 bases short and J 8 bases short, with 11 bases between. The CDR3 consists of 14 residues. Germline CDR1 is KGHSH and CDR2 is LQKENI. The CDR3 spells CASSPRQDDSPLHF. Written as DNA, the CDR3 is TGTGCCAGCTCACCCCGGCAGGACGATTCACCCCTCCACTTT.

The CDR3 region is CASNLRTGGKQKLKNIQYF. The CDR3 bases are TGTGCCAGCAACCTAAGGACGGGAGGGAAACAAAAGCTCAAAAACATTCAGTACTTC. This chain uses TRBV5-7 with TRBJ2-4; 8 positions match TRBD2. TRBV5-7 is flagged as an ORF with uncertain function. V was pared by 6 bases and J by 3 bases, with 20 bases of the junction left unmatched. This CDR3 comprises 19 residues.

The V gene is TRBV4-3, the J gene TRBJ1-6, with D hard to call. The length of the CDR3 is 13 residues. Trimming took 4 bases from V and 10 from J, leaving 11 bases between them. Germline-derived CDR1 and CDR2 are LGHNA and YSLEER. The CDR3 loop reads CASSPVQRSPLHF. The CDR3 coding sequence is TGCGCCAGCAGCCCGGTTCAAAGATCACCCCTCCACTTT.

V is TRBV7-2 and J is TRBJ1-1; 8 bases map to TRBD1. The V gene's germline CDR1 is SGHTA and CDR2 FQGNSA. The CDR3 is made up of 14 amino acids. The junction had 0 bases not matched to a gene; V was cut back by 2 bases and J by 1 base. In DNA, the CDR3 is TGTGCCAGCAGCTTACAGGGGGCGAACACTGAAGCTTTCTTT. It codes for CASSLQGANTEAFF.

This rearrangement joins TRBV20-1 to TRBJ1-1; D call uncertain. Germline assignment: CDR1 DFQATT and CDR2 SNEGSKA (reference sequence). CDR3 length: 11 amino acids. Trimming removed 1 base at V and 7 bases at J, with 7 bases between. CDR3 in amino acids: CSARVKGEAFF. CDR3 DNA sequence: TGCAGTGCTAGAGTCAAGGGTGAAGCTTTCTTT.

The chain joins TRBV9 to TRBJ2-7; 8 positions agree with TRBD2. V lost 7 bases and J lost 5; bases outside the gene matches: 17. This CDR3 region has 16 residues. Per the germline V gene, CDR1 is SGDLS and CDR2 is YYNGEE. The CDR3 protein is CASAGTPGLGLHEQYF. The CDR3 bases are TGTGCCAGCGCGGGAACTCCGGGACTAGGGTTGCACGAGCAGTACTTC.

This clone came up once. The CDR3 region has the DNA TGTGCCAGCAGCTCTACAGGGGCCGCCGCGGGCTACACCTTC. This encodes CASSSTGAAAGYTF. This chain joins TRBV7-9 and TRBJ1-2; 7 positions match TRBD1. This CDR3 region has 14 residues. The junction had 10 bases not matched to a gene; V was cut back by 4 bases and J by 8 bases. CDR1 is SEHNR, CDR2 FQNEAQ, per germline (reference sequence).

The chain has TRBV9 and TRBJ2-7; 9 bases agree with TRBD1. J was trimmed by 2 bases and V by 4 bases; bases with no gene match: 4. The CDR3 covers 14 residues. The germline CDR1 and CDR2 sequences are SGDLS and YYNGEE. CDR3 DNA: TGTGCCAGCAGCCTACGGGACAGGGCCTACGAGCAGTACTTC. This sequence encodes CASSLRDRAYEQYF.

The chain joins TRBV5-4 to TRBJ1-2; D is ambiguous. Trimming took 0 bases from V and 4 from J, leaving 13 bases between them. CDR1 SGHNT and CDR2 YYREEE come from the germline V gene (reference sequence). The CDR3 runs 15 residues. This CDR3 reads CASSLGGQLLYGYTF. The CDR3 region has the DNA TGTGCCAGCAGCTTGGGGGGTCAACTACTCTATGGCTACACCTTC.

This rearrangement joins TRBV5-1 to TRBJ1-1; the match to TRBD1 covers 7 bases. The germline gives CDR1 SGHRS, CDR2 YFSETQ. The V gene end was trimmed by 0 bases and the J gene end by 0 bases; junction bases not matched to a gene: 2. CDR3 size: 15 residues. CDR3 protein: CASSLEDRMNTEAFF. In DNA form, the CDR3 reads TGCGCCAGCAGCTTGGAGGACAGGATGAACACTGAAGCTTTCTTT.

In its sample, this clone was seen a few times. V gene TRBV7-8 combines with J gene TRBJ2-7; D not certain. Germline V gene data show CDR1 as SGHVS and CDR2 as FQNEAQ. The CDR3 has 13 amino acids. The V gene lost 1 base and the J gene lost 5 bases, with 9 bases spanning the gap. CDR3 sequence: CASSLDLADEQYF. The CDR3 DNA reads TGTGCCAGCAGCTTAGATTTGGCGGACGAGCAGTACTTC.

J is TRBJ1-5 and V is TRBV19, with D possibly matching TRBD1 (5 bases). This CDR3 has 15 amino acids. Germline V gene sequence: CDR1 LNHDA, CDR2 SQIVND (reference sequence). V was shortened by 6 bases and J by 1 base, with 13 bases between the two germline ends. This CDR3 is CASSIGGVSNQPQHF. The CDR3 DNA reads TGTGCCAGTAGCATCGGAGGGGTAAGCAATCAGCCCCAGCATTTT. Looking up the rest from reference TRBV19 and TRBJ1-5 gives the full variable domain: DGGITQSPKYLFRKEGQNVTLSCEQNLNHDAMYWYRQDPGQGLRLIYYSQIVNDFQKGDIAEGYSVSREKKESFPLTVTSAQKNPTAFYLCASSIGGVSNQPQHFGDGTRLSIL.